The next 20 T cell receptor beta chains were all read from a single sample in a study of response to subunit inactivated influenza vaccine. TCRdb re-called the RT-PCR reads with MiXCR, one entry per CDR3 protein. The table records a few hundred thousand distinct CDR3 sequences, approximately 14% of them present only once. Sequenced here: PBMCs from blood, sampled 11 to 12 days after vaccination. These receptors all come from a man in his fifties who received an inactivated influenza vaccine.

In its sample, this clonotype was seen a few times. This rearrangement joins TRBV5-1 to TRBJ2-3; D may be TRBD2 (5 bases). CDR3 size: 15 residues. V was trimmed by 1 base and J by 5 bases, leaving 14 bases between them. Germline-derived CDR1 and CDR2 are SGHRS and YFSETQ. DNA of the CDR3: TGCGCCAGCAGCTTGATTTCGGGAACGGGAGATACGCAGTATTTT. Protein product: CASSLISGTGDTQYF.

This clonotype was recorded many times. This chain connects TRBV29-1 to TRBJ2-7; TRBD2 agrees at 9 bases. J was trimmed by 11 bases and V by 4 bases; bases with no gene match: 9. The CDR3 is made up of 12 amino acids. Germline V gene data show CDR1 as SQVTM and CDR2 as ANQGSEA. The CDR3 DNA reads TGCAGCGTTGTTTTGGGGGTAGCGGGAGAGTACTTC. This codes for CSVVLGVAGEYF.

The chain couples TRBV6-2 or TRBV6-3 to TRBJ2-5; maybe TRBD2 (6 bases). Germline V lookup: CDR1 MNHEY, CDR2 SVGEGT. CDR3 size: 14 residues. Deletions cut 8 bases from V and 0 bases from J, with 13 bases between. The CDR3: CASAPGDYQETQYF. CDR3 nucleotide sequence: TGTGCCAGCGCGCCCGGGGACTACCAAGAGACCCAGTACTTC.

The V call is TRBV29-1, the J call TRBJ1-1; possibly TRBD1 for D (6 bases). V dropped 6 bases and J dropped 2 bases, with 13 bases sitting between them. This CDR3 region has 13 residues. CDR1 is SQVTM, CDR2 ANQGSEA, per germline. The CDR3 DNA is TGCAGCGTGTCGGGACAAATTAACACTGAAGCTTTCTTT. This encodes CSVSGQINTEAFF.

The V and J genes are TRBV7-9 and TRBJ1-4, with D unclear. Trimming removed 1 base at V and 7 bases at J, with 13 bases between. The CDR3 is 15 amino acids. CDR1 and CDR2 from the germline V gene are SEHNR and FQNEAQ (reference sequence). CDR3 sequence (DNA): TGTGCCAGCAGCTTAGAGCCCTACACGGGTGAAAAACTGTTTTTT. This translates into CASSLEPYTGEKLFF.

The sample holds many counts of this clonotype. This chain links TRBV20-1 with TRBJ2-3, with 11 positions matching TRBD2. The CDR3 contains 16 residues. After removal of 4 bases from V and 7 bases from J, the junction contained 13 bases not matched to a gene. The germline CDR1 and CDR2 sequences are DFQATT and SNEGSKA (reference sequence). The CDR3 DNA reads as TGCAGTGCTACGGATTTCTTAGCGGGAGGGCCTTATACGCAGTATTTT. Residues: CSATDFLAGGPYTQYF.

V usage is TRBV6-1 and J usage is TRBJ2-7, with 7 bases lining up with TRBD1. Trimming took 5 bases from V and 4 from J; bases not matched to a gene: 5. There are 13 residues in the CDR3. Per germline, CDR1 MNHNS and CDR2 SASEGT. DNA for the CDR3: TGTGCCAGCAGTCGATACAGGGGTTACGAGCAGTACTTC. The encoded protein is CASSRYRGYEQYF.

The chain recombines TRBV12-3 or TRBV12-4 with TRBJ2-3; 11 bases fit TRBD2. This CDR3 spans 18 amino acids. V gave up 11 bases and J gave up 7 bases; unmatched junction bases: 23. The CDR3 nucleotides are TGTGCCTTCACCACCCCTATAGCGGGGGGGCCGTTTTGGCATACGCAGTATTTT. It yields the protein CAFTTPIAGGPFWHTQYF.

The chain couples TRBV28 to TRBJ2-5; maybe TRBD1 (6 bases). V lost 6 bases and J lost 5, with 22 bases in between. In germline, CDR1 is MDHEN, CDR2 SYDVKM. The CDR3 covers 16 residues. The CDR3 DNA sequence: TGTGCCAGCAGCATTTGGCCAAGGCGCCAGGGGGAGACCCAGTACTTC. Translating it yields CASSIWPRRQGETQYF.

The rearrangement uses TRBV7-2 and TRBJ1-1; D not resolved. This CDR3 region has 13 residues. Looked up from germline, CDR1 is SGHTA and CDR2 is FQGNSA. The ends were cut back, 4 bases at V and 6 bases at J, with 12 bases in the middle. DNA of the CDR3: TGTGCCAGCAGCTCACCAGGTTATGCTGAAGCTTTCTTT. Its translation: CASSSPGYAEAFF.

The V gene is TRBV20-1, the J gene TRBJ2-7, with 10 bases fitting TRBD1. Germline V gives CDR1 DFQATT, CDR2 SNEGSKA (reference sequence). This CDR3 is built from 13 residues. The trim removed 6 bases at V and 0 bases at J, leaving 2 bases unmatched. The CDR3 DNA reads TGCAGTGCACGGACAGGGGGCTCCTACGAGCAGTACTTC. Translation: CSARTGGSYEQYF.

This clonotype occurred many times. V gene TRBV20-1 combines with J gene TRBJ2-1; 8 bases fit TRBD1. Unmatched junction bases numbered 5, after V lost 5 bases and J lost 5 bases. This CDR3 has 13 amino acids. Germline loops: CDR1 DFQATT, CDR2 SNEGSKA (reference sequence). The CDR3 region is CSAAQGGNNEQFF. The CDR3 region has the DNA TGCAGTGCTGCACAGGGGGGCAACAATGAGCAGTTCTTC.

As regards this clonotype: A read error is possible here, since a much larger clone lies one base away. This rearrangement joins TRBV29-1 to TRBJ2-3; D gene ambiguous. CDR1 and CDR2 (germline): SQVTM, ANQGSEA. The CDR3 is made up of 14 amino acids. DNA for the CDR3: TGCAGAGTTGATGGTAGCTTCGGAAGGGATACGCAGTATTTT. Its protein is CRVDGSFGRDTQYF.

In its sample, this clonotype was seen many times. This chain joins TRBV30 and TRBJ2-1; D is unresolved. Germline CDR1 is GTSNPN and CDR2 is SVGIG (reference sequence). With 1 base removed from V and 8 bases from J, the gap between germline ends came to 9 bases. This CDR3 contains 12 residues. Written as DNA, the CDR3 is TGTGCCTGGAGTGATCTGACCCATGAGCAGTTCTTC. Its protein is CAWSDLTHEQFF.

The chain has TRBV6-5 and TRBJ2-3; 9 bases map to TRBD2. J lost 1 base, V lost 3 bases, and 8 bases had no gene match. From germline, CDR1 is MNHEY and CDR2 SVGAGI. This CDR3 comprises 17 residues. CDR3 in DNA: TGTGCCAGCAGTTATCCATTGGCTAGCGGGGGCACAGATACGCAGTATTTT. Translating it yields CASSYPLASGGTDTQYF.

For the CDR3, the DNA is TGTGCCAGCAGGAAAACAGGGGCTCGGCGGCGGAACACTGAAGCTTTCTTT. This translates into CASRKTGARRRNTEAFF. This chain joins TRBV7-6 and TRBJ1-1, with TRBD1 matching over 7 bases. The CDR3 runs to 17 residues. Per germline, CDR1 SGHVS and CDR2 FNYEAQ. J gave up 1 base and V 6 bases, and 14 bases lay outside the gene matches.

This clonotype showed up just a few times. The rearrangement uses TRBV4-2 and TRBJ2-1; 7 nucleotides align to TRBD2. The V and J ends lost 0 bases and 0 bases, in that order; junction bases with no gene match: 8. This CDR3 has 18 residues. The germline CDR1 and CDR2 sequences are LGHNA and YNFKEQ. In DNA form, the CDR3 reads TGTGCCAGCAGCCAAGAGGGGGGAGCGGGGACCTCCTACAATGAGCAGTTCTTC. It codes for CASSQEGGAGTSYNEQFF.

In this sample, this clonotype turned up a few times. This chain joins TRBV20-1 and TRBJ1-5; 8 nucleotides match TRBD1. The ends lost 3 bases at V and 3 bases at J; junction bases unmatched: 4. The CDR3 has 14 residues. CDR1 DFQATT and CDR2 SNEGSKA come from the germline V gene (reference sequence). The CDR3 DNA reads as TGCAGTGCTAGCAGGGGGCGCATCAATCAGCCCCAGCATTTT. Translated: CSASRGRINQPQHF.

The chain uses TRBV9 and TRBJ2-3; no clear D. Germline V CDR1 and CDR2: SGDLS, YYNGEE. V was cut by 2 bases and J by 0 bases, with 13 bases left in between. CDR3 length: 16 amino acids. CDR3 amino acids: CASSVPVWGSTDTQYF. As DNA, the CDR3 is TGTGCCAGCAGCGTCCCCGTTTGGGGAAGCACAGATACGCAGTATTTT.

A single count supports this clonotype. The rearrangement joins TRBV6-2 or TRBV6-3 to TRBJ2-5; D is possibly TRBD1 (5 bases). The CDR3 is made up of 15 amino acids. CDR1 is MNHEY and CDR2 is SVGEGT in the germline V gene. V gave up 6 bases and J gave up 4 bases, with 18 bases separating them. The CDR3 here is CASRSVGRVLETQYF. The CDR3 bases are TGTGCCAGCAGATCGGTGGGGCGAGTTTTAGAGACCCAGTACTTC.